The clone carrying this T cell receptor beta chain showed up many times. The antigen is unknown. The CDR3 is 12 residues long. V was clipped by 2 bases and J by 8 bases, with 9 bases between them. Germline assignment: CDR1 GTSNPN and CDR2 SVGIG (reference sequence). A multiplex PCR was run with 60 Vbeta primers and 13 Jbeta primers. In the authors' workflow: An analysis that came later counted tens of millions of unique TCR beta chains, around 12 million shared. The assay was immunoSEQ multiplex PCR, and TCRdb's table has in-frame clones only and misses some. That table gives V, J and clone size, and the DNA gave D and trimming. The sample records around 160,000 clones, almost 80% being singletons. The record originates from a study of cytomegalovirus exposure and HLA in healthy donors. Overall study context: Within an early data release were tens of millions of unique TCRs drawn from HLA-typed donors. Whole-study findings and limits: When a later analysis was performed, an Asian-associated ancestry cluster reportedly had fewer N-insertions than the roughly 730-donor mean.

The chain combines TRBV30 with TRBJ1-4; D remains ambiguous. Sequenced: PBMCs. The sequence was collected from a man in his fifties in good health and CMV-seropositive. The CDR3 loop reads CAWSRVKEKLFF. The CDR3 DNA follows: TGTGCCTGGAGTCGGGTGAAGGAAAAACTGTTTTTT.